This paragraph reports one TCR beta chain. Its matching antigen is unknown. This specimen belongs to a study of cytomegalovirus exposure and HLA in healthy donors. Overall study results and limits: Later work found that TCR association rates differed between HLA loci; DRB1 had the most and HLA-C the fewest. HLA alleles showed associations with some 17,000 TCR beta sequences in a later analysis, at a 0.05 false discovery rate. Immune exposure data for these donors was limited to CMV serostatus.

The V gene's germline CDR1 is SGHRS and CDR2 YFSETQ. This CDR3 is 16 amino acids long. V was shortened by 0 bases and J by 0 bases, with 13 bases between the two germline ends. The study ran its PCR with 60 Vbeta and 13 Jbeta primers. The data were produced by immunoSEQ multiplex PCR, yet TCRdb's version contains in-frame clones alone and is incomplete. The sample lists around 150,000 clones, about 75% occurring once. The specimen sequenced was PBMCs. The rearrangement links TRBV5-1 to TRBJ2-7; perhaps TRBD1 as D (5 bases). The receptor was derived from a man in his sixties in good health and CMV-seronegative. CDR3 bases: TGCGCCAGCAGCTTGGATAGGGGCCCCTACTCCTACGAGCAGTACTTC. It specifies CASSLDRGPYSYEQYF.